Given below is one T cell receptor beta chain in context. What it recognizes is unknown. Libraries were prepared by immunoSEQ multiplex PCR; TCRdb keeps only in-frame clonotypes and omits some of them. The data contain about 160,000 clones, 75% to 95% of them singletons. The sample comes from a study of T cell responses to AZD1222 COVID-19 vaccine. This CDR3 is built from 12 residues. Germline V CDR1 and CDR2: SEHNR, FQNEAQ (reference sequence). Trimming cost V 1 base and J 6 bases, with 5 bases left between them. Notes on the study in general: Donors were largely white British and mainly female; clonal diversity was possibly underestimated. Nearly half of spike-specific TCRs reportedly target variant regions that are unmutated in the B.1.351 and B.1.1.7 variants. It was only a handful of AZD1222 recipients who were seropositive at baseline. Regions 160-218 and 743-854 dominated among vaccine-associated CD4 TCRs spanning spike.

The specimen was peripheral blood, collected 28 days after the second AZD1222 dose. The source of this sequence is an adult who received the AZD1222 COVID-19 vaccine. The V call is TRBV7-9, the J call TRBJ2-3; D remains unclear. CDR3 sequence (DNA): TGTGCCAGCAGCTTAGGGTGGGATACGCAGTATTTT. It is translated as CASSLGWDTQYF. Using reference TRBV7-9 and TRBJ2-3 for the parts outside the CDR3, the full variable domain is DTGVSQNPRHKITKRGQNVTFRCDPISEHNRLYWYRQTLGQGPEFLTYFQNEAQLEKSRLLSDRFSAERPKGSFSTLEIQRTEQGDSAMYLCASSLGWDTQYFGPGTRLTVL.